This passage covers 24 T cell receptor beta chains from one sample sequenced in a study of cytomegalovirus exposure and HLA in healthy donors. This PCR relied on a set of 60 Vbeta primers and 13 Jbeta primers. Some clones are missing from TCRdb's copy, which holds only in-frame ones; the method was immunoSEQ multiplex PCR. The sample has 90,000 or so clones, about four fifths seen once. The source material was PBMCs. The receptors come from a man aged 25 to 45 in good health and CMV-seropositive.

This rearrangement joins TRBV5-1 to TRBJ2-5; 8 bases fit TRBD1. The CDR3 consists of 16 residues. V lost 0 bases to trimming and J lost 5 bases; unmatched junction nucleotides: 9. Germline values: CDR1 SGHRS, CDR2 YFSETQ. The CDR3 coding sequence is TGCGCCAGCAGCTTGGGTCTGGACAGGGCGACGGAGACCCAGTACTTC. Protein: CASSLGLDRATETQYF.

The chain joins TRBV28 to TRBJ1-2; D remains ambiguous. Germline lookup yields CDR1 MDHEN and CDR2 SYDVKM. This CDR3 has 14 residues. The ends were cut back, 1 base at V and 4 bases at J, with 10 bases in the middle. As DNA, the CDR3 is TGTGCCAGCAGTTTATCACAGCCAATCTATGGCTACACCTTC. Translation gives CASSLSQPIYGYTF.

The J gene is TRBJ1-2, the V gene TRBV5-4, with TRBD1 as a possible D gene (5 bases). CDR3 size: 13 residues. Germline CDR1 and CDR2: SGHNT and YYREEE (reference sequence). V lost 1 base and J 3 bases, leaving 7 bases between the germline ends. The DNA for the CDR3 is TGTGCCAGCAGCTTGTGGGGGGACTATGGCTACACCTTC. Protein: CASSLWGDYGYTF.

The CDR3 reads CASSQCLPGTGGCSEQYF. CDR3 sequence (DNA): TGTGCCAGCAGCCAATGTTTACCTGGGACAGGGGGTTGCAGCGAGCAGTACTTC. This rearrangement joins TRBV14 to TRBJ2-7; 11 bases are shared with TRBD1. V lost 2 bases to trimming and J lost 6 bases; unmatched junction nucleotides: 15. This CDR3 has 18 residues. Germline V CDR1 and CDR2: SGHDN, FVKESK.

This sequence joins TRBV7-9 and TRBJ2-7, with TRBD1 as a possible D gene (5 bases). Germline lookup yields CDR1 SEHNR and CDR2 FQNEAQ (reference sequence). The CDR3 loop spans 12 amino acids. Trimming stripped 5 bases from V and 4 bases from J, with 9 bases between. CDR3 DNA sequence: TGTGCCAGCAGCCAAGGGGTATACGAGCAGTACTTC. It codes for CASSQGVYEQYF.

This clone was seen a few times. The V and J genes are TRBV30 and TRBJ1-4; no clear D. The CDR3 has 12 amino acids. The V end was cut by 2 bases, the J end by 5 bases, with 6 bases between. CDR1 is GTSNPN, CDR2 SVGIG, per germline (reference sequence). CDR3 bases: TGTGCCTGGAGTCCCAGAAATGAAAAACTGTTTTTT. It codes for CAWSPRNEKLFF.

The genes are TRBV29-1 and TRBJ1-5; D uncertain. CDR3 length: 14 residues. The V gene's germline CDR1 is SQVTM and CDR2 ANQGSEA. V lost 5 bases, J lost 2 bases, and 13 bases lay in between. CDR3 in DNA: TGCAGCGTTTCCCTCGGGAGCCGCAATCAGCCCCAGCATTTT. Translation: CSVSLGSRNQPQHF.

V and J are TRBV28 and TRBJ2-1; D gene ambiguous. This CDR3 has 15 residues. V lost 7 bases to trimming and J lost 8 bases, with 21 bases between them. Looked up from germline, CDR1 is MDHEN and CDR2 is SYDVKM. CDR3 nucleotide sequence: TGTGCCAGCACCCTGACCGGAGCTACGGTCGATGAGCAGTTCTTC. Protein: CASTLTGATVDEQFF.

The rearrangement links TRBV7-2 to TRBJ1-2; the D gene is possibly TRBD1 (5 bases). Germline CDR1 SGHTA, CDR2 FQGNSA. The CDR3 sequence is 14 residues long. V gave up 4 bases and J gave up 4 bases, with 13 bases separating them. In DNA form, the CDR3 reads TGTGCCAGCAGCTCCGACAAAGGGGTCTATGGCTACACCTTC. As protein: CASSSDKGVYGYTF.

The chain links TRBV6-6 to TRBJ2-5; D might be TRBD2 (7 bases). V was trimmed by 6 bases and J by 4 bases, leaving 15 bases between them. The germline gives CDR1 MNHNY, CDR2 SVGAGI (reference sequence). The length of the CDR3 is 14 residues. CDR3 coding DNA: TGTGCCAGCAGACTGGGGGGCGGGAGAGAGACCCAGTACTTC. Amino acid sequence: CASRLGGGRETQYF.

The CDR3 DNA follows: TGTGCCTGGAGTGTACTTACTGAAGCTTTCTTT. Its protein product is CAWSVLTEAFF. The V call is TRBV30, the J call TRBJ1-1; D gene ambiguous. The CDR3 spans 11 residues. Germline V gene lookup returns CDR1 GTSNPN and CDR2 SVGIG (reference sequence). The ends were cut back, 0 bases at V and 5 bases at J, with 4 bases in the middle.

This clone was found once. CDR3 residues: CASSTPAPGTGELFF. Written as DNA, the CDR3 is TGTGCCAGCAGTACCCCCGCCCCGGGCACCGGGGAGCTGTTTTTT. The V gene is TRBV28, the J gene TRBJ2-2; the D is unclear. Germline CDR1 and CDR2: MDHEN and SYDVKM. V lost 5 bases and J 4 bases, leaving 14 bases between the germline ends. This CDR3 contains 15 residues.

The chain recombines TRBV5-4 with TRBJ2-5; weak D call: TRBD1 (5 bases). Per the germline V gene, CDR1 is SGHNT and CDR2 is YYREEE (reference sequence). The ends were cut back, 5 bases at V and 5 bases at J, with 16 bases in the middle. The CDR3 runs to 14 residues. The CDR3 is CASSRFGAGETQYF. In DNA, the CDR3 is TGTGCCAGCAGTCGGTTTGGGGCTGGGGAGACCCAGTACTTC.

V and J are TRBV28 and TRBJ2-1; 11 nucleotides line up with TRBD2. Looked up from germline, CDR1 is MDHEN and CDR2 is SYDVKM. The CDR3 has 15 amino acids. Unmatched junction bases numbered 5, after V lost 4 bases and J lost 6 bases. The CDR3 spells CASSSGLAASNEQFF. The CDR3 DNA reads as TGTGCCAGCAGTTCGGGACTAGCGGCTAGCAATGAGCAGTTCTTC.

The chain uses TRBV7-2 and TRBJ1-6, with 8 bases that match TRBD1. V lost 2 bases, J lost 9 bases, and 9 bases stayed unmatched. The germline CDR1 and CDR2 sequences are SGHTA and FQGNSA. The CDR3 has 16 residues. CDR3 coding DNA: TGTGCCAGCAGCTTATGGACAGGGTTTCTTTCTTCACCCCTCCACTTT. Encoded protein: CASSLWTGFLSSPLHF.

The rearrangement joins TRBV11-3 to TRBJ2-7, with 9 nucleotides matching TRBD1. The CDR3 totals 13 residues. The germline V gene has CDR1 SGHNT and CDR2 YENEEA. V shed 5 bases and J 5 bases; nucleotides not matched to a gene: 4. Here the CDR3 DNA reads TGTGCCAGCAGCGTGGGACAGGGCAACGAGCAGTACTTC. It codes for CASSVGQGNEQYF.

The chain has TRBV11-2 and TRBJ2-1, with 12 bases that match TRBD1. Germline CDR1 is SGHAT and CDR2 is FQNNGV. The V gene end was trimmed by 5 bases and the J gene end by 7 bases; junction bases not matched to a gene: 12. The CDR3 consists of 17 residues. The CDR3 is CASSLYPGQGALNEQFF. DNA of the CDR3: TGTGCCAGCAGCCTCTACCCGGGACAGGGGGCGCTGAATGAGCAGTTCTTC. Variable domain in full (rest from reference TRBV11-2 and TRBJ2-1): EAGVAQSPRYKIIEKRQSVAFWCNPISGHATLYWYQQILGQGPKLLIQFQNNGVVDDSQLPKDRFSAERLKGVDSTLKIQPAKLEDSAVYLCASSLYPGQGALNEQFFGPGTRLTVL.

The chain joins TRBV27 to TRBJ1-5, with unresolved D. The CDR3 totals 13 residues. Trimming left V 3 bases short and J 3 bases short, with 6 bases between. Per germline, CDR1 MNHEY and CDR2 SMNVEV (reference sequence). For the CDR3, the DNA is TGTGCCAGCAGTTTTAGAGCCAATCAGCCCCAGCATTTT. This codes for CASSFRANQPQHF.

The V call is TRBV28, the J call TRBJ2-4; 8 bases align to TRBD2. After removal of 3 bases from V and 3 bases from J, the junction contained 4 bases not matched to a gene. CDR3 length: 15 residues. Germline V CDR1 and CDR2: MDHEN, SYDVKM. The CDR3: CASSLGGRIKNIQYF. In DNA form, the CDR3 reads TGTGCCAGCAGTTTGGGCGGGAGGATCAAAAACATTCAGTACTTC.

The chain couples TRBV2 to TRBJ2-3; 7 bases map to TRBD1. V shed 5 bases and J 1 base; nucleotides not matched to a gene: 12. Germline CDR1 SNHLY, CDR2 FYNNEI. The CDR3 runs to 17 residues. CDR3 sequence reads: CASSLNRGEVGTDTQYF. DNA of the CDR3: TGTGCCAGCAGTCTGAACAGGGGAGAGGTGGGCACAGATACGCAGTATTTT.

The genes are TRBV7-8 and TRBJ2-7; D may be TRBD2 (6 bases). The CDR3 totals 15 residues. Per the germline V gene, CDR1 is SGHVS and CDR2 is FQNEAQ. The V and J ends lost 4 bases and 1 base respectively, with 14 bases between them. The CDR3 nucleotides are TGTGCCAGCAGCTCGGAACCACGGGGGTCCTACGAGCAGTACTTC. Translation: CASSSEPRGSYEQYF.

The V gene is TRBV11-3, the J gene TRBJ2-7; 10 bases match TRBD1. The ends lost 2 bases at V and 1 base at J; junction bases unmatched: 2. The CDR3 loop spans 15 amino acids. Germline V gene data show CDR1 as SGHNT and CDR2 as YENEEA. The CDR3: CASSLTGQGSYEQYF. Here the CDR3 DNA reads TGTGCCAGCAGCTTAACGGGACAGGGGTCCTACGAGCAGTACTTC.

On this clone: Relative to the germline gene, one junction end is altered; a read error may explain this. V is TRBV7-6 and J is TRBJ2-1; D not resolved. This CDR3 region has 11 residues. Germline V gene lookup returns CDR1 SGHVS and CDR2 FNYEAQ. This CDR3 is CASSSYNGQFF. In nucleotides, the CDR3 is TGTGCCAGCAGCTCTTACAATGGGCAGTTCTTC.

This clone showed up just a few times. This chain connects TRBV6-5 to TRBJ1-3; D is undetermined. With 0 bases removed from V and 2 bases from J, the gap between germline ends came to 8 bases. CDR3 length equals 15 residues. Looked up from germline, CDR1 is MNHEY and CDR2 is SVGAGI. For the CDR3, the DNA is TGTGCCAGCAGTTACTCAGCGGACCCTGGAAACACCATATATTTT. Translation: CASSYSADPGNTIYF.